A selection of T cell receptor beta chains follows, all from one sample in a study of blood T cell repertoires in COVID-19. TCRdb's table, derived via immunoSEQ multiplex PCR, lists solely in-frame clones and lacks some. The sample gives some 220,000 clones, around three quarters of which show up once; about 7% is in the top ten. Source material: peripheral blood. The receptors were sampled from a woman in her 70s with acute or convalescent COVID-19. The CDR3 runs from the conserved cysteine through the conserved F or W. The order of the fields is V gene, J gene, CDR3 protein.

TRBV4-1,TRBJ2-7,CASSQDQAGGLAGWRQYF
TRBV19,TRBJ1-5,CASTLRSSLNQPQHF
TRBV29-1,TRBJ1-1,CSVRQGFWNTEAFF
TRBV15,TRBJ2-2,CATRAGTGGLTGELFF
TRBV30,TRBJ1-1,CAWRTGSKAFF
TRBV9,TRBJ2-3,CASSGRQITSTDTQYF
TRBV29-1,TRBJ2-1,CSVGDRGSYNEQFF
TRBV3-1/TRBV3-2,TRBJ2-4,CASSQTGVAKNIQYF
TRBV6-5,TRBJ1-5,CASSRVGPLGPQHF
TRBV30,TRBJ1-6,CAWSVETGNSPLHF
TRBV4-1,TRBJ1-5,CANSQGQGLQPQHF
TRBV11-2,TRBJ2-3,CASSRGGDLSTDTQYF
TRBV5-4,TRBJ1-5,CASSLGTGDQPQHF
TRBV5-1,TRBJ2-3,CASSLVAEAQYF
TRBV15,TRBJ2-5,CATSREQAETQYF
TRBV9,TRBJ1-2,CASSVEGTGVGYTF
TRBV19,TRBJ2-3,CASRGGATSADIKDTQYF
TRBV30,TRBJ1-1,CAWSVREDGEAFF
TRBV11-2,TRBJ1-1,CASSLVARGKVNTEAFF
TRBV5-1,TRBJ2-5,CASSPGLAVETQYF
TRBV15,TRBJ1-3,CATYLGAGNTIYF
TRBV25-1,TRBJ2-5,CASSDLGRSGGEGETQYF